These 32 T cell receptor beta chains were all obtained from the same sample, sequenced in a study of T cells in Graves' hyperthyroidism and ophthalmopathy. There were TCR beta CDR3 regions amplified from RNA transcripts. The primer set for the first-round RT-PCR of the TCR CDR3 was HTBI. Using its own MiXCR run on the multiplex PCR reads, TCRdb lists one record per CDR3 protein. Of fewer than 750,000 distinct CDR3 sequences in the sample, roughly 14% are singletons; the top ten hold about 4.5%. The sample taken for sequencing was blood. The receptor source for this set is a woman between 35 and 50 years old with Graves' ophthalmopathy.

The V gene is TRBV18, the J gene TRBJ2-7, with a possible D match to TRBD1 (5 bases). The CDR3 covers 13 residues. Germline V gene data show CDR1 as KGHSH and CDR2 as LQKENI. With 4 bases removed from V and 2 bases from J, the gap between germline ends came to 9 bases. In nucleotides, the CDR3 is TGTGCCAGCTCACGGACATACCCCTACGAGCAGTACTTC. Protein sequence: CASSRTYPYEQYF.

This chain uses TRBV7-9 with TRBJ1-5, with unresolved D. Trimming took 4 bases from V and 3 from J, leaving 13 bases between them. This CDR3 is built from 15 residues. The V gene's germline CDR1 is SEHNR and CDR2 FQNEAQ (reference sequence). The CDR3 DNA is TGTGCCAGCAGCTCCGCGGCAGGTCTCAATCAGCCCCAGCATTTT. Translating it yields CASSSAAGLNQPQHF.

At least ten counts were recorded for this clonotype. The chain has TRBV11-1 and TRBJ1-2; possibly TRBD1 for D (6 bases). Germline values: CDR1 SGHAT, CDR2 FQDESV (reference sequence). Between the trimmed V and J ends, which lost 5 bases and 1 base, there was a span of 17 bases. The CDR3 is 16 residues long. The CDR3 loop reads CASSRSRDTHNYGYTF. The CDR3 DNA sequence: TGTGCCAGCAGCCGAAGCCGGGACACCCATAACTATGGCTACACCTTC.

V and J are TRBV6-5 and TRBJ1-6; D remains ambiguous. Trimming shortened V by 3 bases and J by 11 bases, and 11 bases separated the two germline ends. The germline gives CDR1 MNHEY, CDR2 SVGAGI. The length of the CDR3 is 13 residues. CDR3 amino acids: CASSYNRVAPLHF. DNA of the CDR3: TGTGCCAGCAGTTATAATCGGGTAGCACCCCTCCACTTT.

CDR3 sequence: CASSGTGVGKETQYF. The CDR3 region has the DNA TGTGCCAGCAGCGGGACTGGTGTGGGAAAAGAGACCCAGTACTTC. The J gene is TRBJ2-5, the V gene TRBV7-2, with D perhaps matching TRBD2 (6 bases). Germline V CDR1 and CDR2: SGHTA, FQGNSA. Deletions cut 5 bases from V and 3 bases from J, with 16 bases between. This CDR3 has 15 amino acids.

This clonotype was observed at least ten times. This chain joins TRBV20-1 and TRBJ2-7; TRBD2 matches 11 bases. J was trimmed by 4 bases and V by 0 bases; bases with no gene match: 5. Germline lookup yields CDR1 DFQATT and CDR2 SNEGSKA (reference sequence). The CDR3 runs to 15 residues. This CDR3 is CSARDPTSGTYEQYF. The CDR3 DNA reads as TGCAGTGCTAGAGATCCGACTAGCGGGACATACGAGCAGTACTTC.

This clonotype was picked up many times. This chain connects TRBV5-1 to TRBJ2-7; D gene ambiguous. Germline loops: CDR1 SGHRS, CDR2 YFSETQ. The V end lost 4 bases, the J end lost 3 bases, and 17 bases lay between the germline ends. This CDR3 is 15 amino acids long. This CDR3 is CASSPQDPESYEQYF. CDR3 coding DNA: TGCGCCAGCAGCCCCCAGGATCCGGAGAGCTACGAGCAGTACTTC.

In this sample, this clonotype turned up many times. The rearrangement joins TRBV11-2 to TRBJ2-7, with D maybe TRBD2 (6 bases). V was trimmed by 0 bases and J by 0 bases, leaving 18 bases between them. Germline V lookup: CDR1 SGHAT, CDR2 FQNNGV. This CDR3 comprises 18 residues. The CDR3 bases are TGTGCCAGCAGCTTAGAGGCCCCCGGGACTCTTAGCTCCTACGAGCAGTACTTC. This gives the protein CASSLEAPGTLSSYEQYF.

The sample holds many counts of this clonotype. The chain links TRBV10-2 to TRBJ2-7; tentative D call: TRBD2 (5 bases). V was clipped by 6 bases and J by 0 bases, with 12 bases between them. Germline CDR1 WSHSY, CDR2 SAAADI. The CDR3 has 14 residues. CDR3 nucleotides: TGCGCCAGCAGCGGGGAGAGGACCTCCTACGAGCAGTACTTC. This gives the protein CASSGERTSYEQYF.

This clonotype is a singleton in its sample. This may come from a read error, since a much larger clone is one base off. The genes are TRBV20-1 and TRBJ2-5, with TRBD2 matching 9 bases. J gave up 5 bases and V 5 bases, and 6 bases lay outside the gene matches. The V gene's germline CDR1 is DFQATT and CDR2 SNEGSKA (reference sequence). CDR3 length: 13 residues. CDR3 residues: CSAVAGAGETQYF. For the CDR3, the DNA is TGCAGTGCTGTAGCGGGAGCGGGTGAGACCCAGTACTTC.

This clonotype was counted ten times or more. The genes are TRBV19 and TRBJ1-5; D is ambiguous. Germline CDR1 LNHDA, CDR2 SQIVND (reference sequence). Trimming removed 5 bases at V and 4 bases at J, with 24 bases between. The CDR3 is 18 residues long. CDR3 nucleotides: TGTGCCAGTAGTCCCCGCCGGTGGGCGGATAATACTAATCAGCCCCAGCATTTT. Its translation: CASSPRRWADNTNQPQHF.

The chain links TRBV28 to TRBJ1-2; maybe TRBD1 (6 bases). With 9 bases removed from V and 4 bases from J, the gap between germline ends came to 9 bases. The CDR3 has 11 amino acids. The germline V gene has CDR1 MDHEN and CDR2 SYDVKM. The CDR3 region is CASLGAYGYTF. For the CDR3, the DNA is TGTGCCAGTCTGGGGGCCTATGGCTACACCTTC.

In this sample, this clonotype turned up many times. CDR3 sequence (DNA): TGTGCCAGCAGTTACGTAAAGGGATTAGACGGGGAGCTGTTTTTT. Translated, it gives CASSYVKGLDGELFF. The chain employs TRBV6-5 and TRBJ2-2; D is ambiguous. Germline assignment: CDR1 MNHEY and CDR2 SVGAGI. The CDR3 contains 15 residues. V lost 2 bases to trimming and J lost 7 bases, with 14 bases between them.

This clonotype was seen at least ten times. V usage is TRBV11-2 and J usage is TRBJ2-6, with unresolved D. CDR1 SGHAT and CDR2 FQNNGV come from the germline V gene. Trimming removed 4 bases from V and 0 bases from J, with 16 bases in between. The CDR3 is made up of 18 amino acids. The DNA of the CDR3 is TGTGCCAGCAGCTCCCCACGGGTGTCACTCTCTGGGGCCAACGTCCTGACTTTC. Amino acid sequence: CASSSPRVSLSGANVLTF.

This clonotype was detected only a few times. This chain links TRBV11-3 with TRBJ1-2; 10 positions agree with TRBD1. Germline V gene data show CDR1 as SGHNT and CDR2 as YENEEA. The CDR3 covers 18 residues. Trimming took 5 bases from V and 2 from J; bases not matched to a gene: 14. CDR3 DNA: TGTGCCAGCAGCGTTGGCCCTTTGACAGGGGGCGGGAACTATGGCTACACCTTC. It specifies CASSVGPLTGGGNYGYTF.

This clonotype has at least ten counts. V is TRBV29-1 and J is TRBJ1-6; D is unclear. Germline CDR1 reads SQVTM; CDR2 reads ANQGSEA. With 5 bases removed from V and 7 bases from J, the gap between germline ends came to 15 bases. CDR3 length: 14 residues. CDR3 DNA: TGCAGCGTTTCATCCTCCGTGGGGAATTCACCCCTCCACTTT. Amino acids: CSVSSSVGNSPLHF.

This clonotype was detected many times. This chain joins TRBV19 and TRBJ1-1; D remains unclear. V dropped 3 bases and J dropped 0 bases, with 11 bases sitting between them. The germline V gene has CDR1 LNHDA and CDR2 SQIVND (reference sequence). The CDR3 consists of 15 residues. As DNA, the CDR3 is TGTGCCAGTAGTATCCCGGGCAGAATGAACACTGAAGCTTTCTTT. This translates into CASSIPGRMNTEAFF.

This clonotype was seen ten or more times. This sequence joins TRBV4-3 and TRBJ1-2; D uncertain. CDR3 length: 14 residues. The ends were cut back, 0 bases at V and 4 bases at J, with 9 bases in the middle. Germline V gene lookup returns CDR1 LGHNA and CDR2 YSLEER. The CDR3: CASSQELPPYGYTF. CDR3 in DNA: TGCGCCAGCAGCCAAGAACTCCCCCCCTATGGCTACACCTTC.

In its sample, this clonotype was seen many times. The chain employs TRBV28 and TRBJ2-5, with 7 bases lining up with TRBD2. V dropped 3 bases and J dropped 1; count of bases not matched to a gene: 8. The CDR3 covers 16 residues. Germline loops: CDR1 MDHEN, CDR2 SYDVKM. The chain's CDR3 is CASSLWASGIQETQYF. CDR3 nucleotides: TGTGCCAGCAGTTTGTGGGCTAGCGGAATCCAAGAGACCCAGTACTTC.

This clonotype was detected ten times or more. This rearrangement joins TRBV12-3 or TRBV12-4 to TRBJ2-7, with 15 nucleotides matching TRBD2. J gave up 9 bases and V 8 bases, and 5 bases lay outside the gene matches. This CDR3 region has 13 residues. CDR3 sequence reads: CASGLAGGLAQYF. The CDR3 DNA reads TGTGCCAGCGGACTAGCGGGAGGGTTGGCGCAGTACTTC.

This clonotype occurred many times. The CDR3 region has the DNA TGTGCCAGCTCACCACCCCGGACTAGCGGGAGGCCAGGAGAGACCCAGTACTTC. Amino acids: CASSPPRTSGRPGETQYF. V is TRBV18 and J is TRBJ2-5, with 14 positions matching TRBD2. V lost 0 bases to trimming and J lost 4 bases; unmatched junction nucleotides: 7. Germline V gene lookup returns CDR1 KGHSH and CDR2 LQKENI. This CDR3 has 18 amino acids.

This clonotype was recorded many times. The chain has TRBV12-3 or TRBV12-4 and TRBJ2-5, with 12 nucleotides matching TRBD1. The CDR3 has 15 residues. V trimming: 3 bases; J trimming: 7 bases; junction bases outside the gene matches: 6. This CDR3 reads CASSLGTGGGVTQYF. Here the CDR3 DNA reads TGTGCCAGCAGTTTGGGGACAGGGGGCGGAGTGACCCAGTACTTC.

A note on this clonotype: A read error is possible here, since a much larger clone lies one base away. This rearrangement joins TRBV24-1 to TRBJ1-2, with a possible D match to TRBD1 (6 bases). Germline V gene data show CDR1 as KGHDR and CDR2 as SFDVKD. The CDR3 is made up of 15 amino acids. CDR3 nucleotide sequence: TGTGCCATCAGTGATTTGGTCACAGGGATTGAGGGCTACACCTTC. Its protein product is CAISDLVTGIEGYTF.

This clonotype was picked up a small number of times. This chain uses TRBV11-2 with TRBJ2-2; D not certain. The CDR3 is made up of 18 amino acids. CDR1 SGHAT and CDR2 FQNNGV come from the germline V gene. Deletions cut 3 bases from V and 0 bases from J, with 17 bases between. The CDR3 region has the DNA TGTGCCAGCAGCTTTACGGCTTTCGCGGAGACGAACACCGGGGAGCTGTTTTTT. Translated: CASSFTAFAETNTGELFF.

This clonotype has a count of ten or more. This chain joins TRBV27 and TRBJ2-7; perhaps TRBD1 as D (6 bases). The germline gives CDR1 MNHEY, CDR2 SMNVEV (reference sequence). V lost 5 bases, J lost 3 bases, and 23 bases lay in between. The CDR3 is 17 amino acids. This chain's CDR3 is CASSPQTGAPSYYEQYF. DNA of the CDR3: TGTGCCAGCAGTCCGCAGACAGGAGCCCCCTCTTACTACGAGCAGTACTTC.

This clonotype was seen a handful of times. The chain uses TRBV7-9 and TRBJ2-7, with TRBD2 matching 7 bases. CDR1 and CDR2 from the germline V gene are SEHNR and FQNEAQ (reference sequence). The V and J ends lost 3 bases and 6 bases, in that order; junction bases with no gene match: 11. The CDR3 loop spans 15 amino acids. CDR3 amino acids: CASSLERGRGGEQYF. DNA of the CDR3: TGTGCCAGCAGCTTGGAGCGCGGGAGAGGAGGCGAGCAGTACTTC.

This clonotype has ten or more counts. This sequence joins TRBV10-3 and TRBJ1-5, with TRBD1 identical over 7 bases. The CDR3 spans 13 residues. The junction had 8 bases not matched to a gene; V was cut back by 8 bases and J by 7 bases. The germline CDR1 and CDR2 sequences are ENHRY and SYGVKD. CDR3 coding DNA: TGTGCCATCGGTTCAGGGGGAGGACAGCCCCAGCATTTT. Translating it yields CAIGSGGGQPQHF.

The V and J genes are TRBV6-1 and TRBJ1-2; possibly TRBD1 for D (5 bases). V was shortened by 6 bases and J by 6 bases, with 23 bases between the two germline ends. The CDR3 contains 16 residues. In germline, CDR1 is MNHNS, CDR2 SASEGT. The CDR3 DNA is TGTGCCAGCAGAGTCCCCCTCCGGGGGAGTCCTGATGGCTACACCTTC. This gives the protein CASRVPLRGSPDGYTF.

This clonotype was observed many times. The V and J genes are TRBV10-3 and TRBJ1-5; D not certain. The V gene's germline CDR1 is ENHRY and CDR2 SYGVKD. CDR3 size: 14 residues. Trimming pared 6 bases from V and 5 bases from J, leaving 14 bases between. CDR3 amino acids: CAISEGFVYQPQHF. CDR3 bases: TGTGCCATCAGCGAGGGTTTTGTATATCAGCCCCAGCATTTT.

This clonotype occurred many times. V usage is TRBV6-2 or TRBV6-3 and J usage is TRBJ2-4; 10 nucleotides line up with TRBD2. This CDR3 region has 17 residues. J was trimmed by 3 bases and V by 6 bases; bases with no gene match: 11. CDR1 is MNHEY, CDR2 SVGEGT, per germline. The CDR3 DNA is TGTGCCAGCAGCTACCCTTTAGCGGGAGGAGTCAAAAACATTCAGTACTTC. Translation gives CASSYPLAGGVKNIQYF.

At least ten counts were recorded for this clonotype. The chain uses TRBV27 and TRBJ1-2; 12 bases match TRBD1. The CDR3 covers 15 residues. The V gene end was trimmed by 6 bases and the J gene end by 5 bases; junction bases not matched to a gene: 7. Germline assignment: CDR1 MNHEY and CDR2 SMNVEV (reference sequence). The chain's CDR3 is CASSPGTGGRYGYTF. The CDR3, as DNA: TGTGCCAGCAGCCCCGGGACAGGGGGCAGGTATGGCTACACCTTC.

Remarks on this clonotype: Just one base apart from a much larger clone, this may be a read error. This chain connects TRBV19 to TRBJ2-7; 10 nucleotides align to TRBD1. The CDR3 is 15 residues long. The V and J ends lost 5 bases and 5 bases, in that order; junction bases with no gene match: 9. Germline lookup yields CDR1 LNHDA and CDR2 SQIVND (reference sequence). This CDR3 reads CASSPRTGGVDEQYF. CDR3 bases: TGTGCCAGTAGTCCTCGGACAGGGGGAGTGGACGAGCAGTACTTC.